A selection of T cell receptor beta chains follows, all from one sample in a study of blood T cell repertoires in COVID-19. TCRdb's copy holds only in-frame clones and misses some; the assay was immunoSEQ multiplex PCR. The sample holds some 95,000 clones, more than 60% seen once. The sequencing input was peripheral blood. These receptors all stem from a man aged 65 to 79 with acute or convalescent COVID-19. CDR3s include the opening cysteine and the closing phenylalanine or tryptophan. D genes are given only for firm matches. Clone size, where shown, is once, few, many, or a class for clones that have expanded.

j_call: TRBJ1-5; v_call: TRBV6-9; d_call: -; clone_size: few; cdr3_nt: TGTGCCAGCAGTCCCCCTAGGTATCAGCCCCAGCATTTT; cdr3_aa: CASSPPRYQPQHF
j_call: TRBJ1-1; v_call: TRBV7-2; d_call: -; clone_size: once; cdr3_nt: TGTGCCAGCAGCCCCAGGAACACTGAAGCTTTCTTT; cdr3_aa: CASSPRNTEAFF
j_call: TRBJ2-5; v_call: TRBV24-1; d_call: -; clone_size: -; cdr3_nt: TGTGCCACCAGTCTAGGGGCATCAGAGACCCAGTACTTC; cdr3_aa: CATSLGASETQYF
j_call: TRBJ2-7; v_call: TRBV3-1/TRBV3-2; d_call: -; clone_size: once; cdr3_nt: TGTGCCAGCAGCCCCACAGGAGCCGAGCAGTACTTC; cdr3_aa: CASSPTGAEQYF
j_call: TRBJ1-1; v_call: TRBV10-2; d_call: -; clone_size: -; cdr3_nt: TGCGCCAGCAGTGAGGGGCTGAAGTCCACTGAAGCTTTCTTT; cdr3_aa: CASSEGLKSTEAFF
j_call: TRBJ2-3; v_call: TRBV28; d_call: -; clone_size: few; cdr3_nt: TGTGCCAGCAGCGGAGGGCAGAGGAGCACAGATACGCAGTATTTT; cdr3_aa: CASSGGQRSTDTQYF
j_call: TRBJ2-7; v_call: TRBV6-5; d_call: -; clone_size: -; cdr3_nt: TGTGCCAGCAGTTACTCGACACAGACCTACGAGCAGTACTTC; cdr3_aa: CASSYSTQTYEQYF
j_call: TRBJ1-2; v_call: TRBV5-6; d_call: -; clone_size: -; cdr3_nt: TGTGCCAGCAGCTTGGGTCAGCTAGGCCTCTATGGCTACACCTTC; cdr3_aa: CASSLGQLGLYGYTF
j_call: TRBJ1-5; v_call: TRBV27; d_call: TRBD1; clone_size: -; cdr3_nt: TGTGCCAGCAGTCGGACAGGAACTCAGCCCCAGCATTTT; cdr3_aa: CASSRTGTQPQHF
j_call: TRBJ1-1; v_call: TRBV6-6; d_call: -; clone_size: -; cdr3_nt: TGTGCCAGCAGTTACTTCCTGGGGCGGACTGAAGCTTTCTTT; cdr3_aa: CASSYFLGRTEAFF
j_call: TRBJ2-2; v_call: TRBV15; d_call: -; clone_size: -; cdr3_nt: TGTGCCACCAGCAGAGGAGGTAGCCCAAGTGTCGGGGAGCTGTTTTTT; cdr3_aa: CATSRGGSPSVGELFF
j_call: TRBJ2-5; v_call: TRBV6-5; d_call: -; clone_size: -; cdr3_nt: TGTGCCACCCAAAGGAGTCTAGCCGATGTGACCCAGTACTTC; cdr3_aa: CATQRSLADVTQYF
j_call: TRBJ1-2; v_call: TRBV2; d_call: TRBD1; clone_size: once; cdr3_nt: TGTGCCAGCAGTCGACAGGGGGCTGGATATGGCTACACCTTC; cdr3_aa: CASSRQGAGYGYTF
j_call: TRBJ2-7; v_call: TRBV25-1; d_call: TRBD1; clone_size: -; cdr3_nt: TGTGCCAGCAGTGATGGCCAGGGGGCCTACGAGCAGTACTTC; cdr3_aa: CASSDGQGAYEQYF
j_call: TRBJ2-2; v_call: TRBV4-3; d_call: TRBD2; clone_size: -; cdr3_nt: TGCGCCAGCAGCCAACGACTAGCGGGGGGTAACACCGGGGAGCTGTTTTTT; cdr3_aa: CASSQRLAGGNTGELFF
j_call: TRBJ2-5; v_call: TRBV18; d_call: TRBD1; clone_size: -; cdr3_nt: TGTGCCAGCTCACCCACAGGGGAAGAGACCCAGTACTTC; cdr3_aa: CASSPTGEETQYF
j_call: TRBJ2-7; v_call: TRBV27; d_call: -; clone_size: -; cdr3_nt: TGTGCCAGCAGTGTTACAGGGTTCCCCCCCCAAGAGCAGTACTTC; cdr3_aa: CASSVTGFPPQEQYF
j_call: TRBJ2-1; v_call: TRBV11-2; d_call: TRBD2; clone_size: few; cdr3_nt: TGTGCCAGCAGCTTAGCTCGGGCTAGCGGGAGGGAAGAGCAGTTCTTC; cdr3_aa: CASSLARASGREEQFF
j_call: TRBJ1-2; v_call: TRBV28; d_call: -; clone_size: -; cdr3_nt: TGTGCCAGCAGCTCAACAGGGTATGGCTACACCTTC; cdr3_aa: CASSSTGYGYTF
j_call: TRBJ1-2; v_call: TRBV11-2; d_call: -; clone_size: -; cdr3_nt: TGTGCCAGCAGCTTAGAAAACGGGATCTATGGCTACACCTTC; cdr3_aa: CASSLENGIYGYTF
j_call: TRBJ2-2; v_call: TRBV7-9; d_call: TRBD1; clone_size: -; cdr3_nt: TGTGCCAGCAGCTTGACACTGGACAGGGCCGGGGAGCTGTTTTTT; cdr3_aa: CASSLTLDRAGELFF
j_call: TRBJ2-5; v_call: TRBV5-5; d_call: TRBD2; clone_size: -; cdr3_nt: TGTGCCAGCAGCCCAGGGACTAGCGGGGGACAAGAGACCCAGTACTTC; cdr3_aa: CASSPGTSGGQETQYF
j_call: TRBJ2-7; v_call: TRBV7-9; d_call: TRBD2; clone_size: -; cdr3_nt: TGTGCCAGCAGCACGACTAGCGGGAGGGAGTACTTC; cdr3_aa: CASSTTSGREYF
j_call: TRBJ1-5; v_call: TRBV9; d_call: -; clone_size: -; cdr3_nt: TGTGCCAACAGCGTAGGAGGGTACGGTCAGCCCCAGCATTTT; cdr3_aa: CANSVGGYGQPQHF
j_call: TRBJ2-3; v_call: TRBV5-4; d_call: TRBD2; clone_size: -; cdr3_nt: TGTGCCAGCAGCCACAGCGGGAGCAGGTTAGATACGCAGTATTTT; cdr3_aa: CASSHSGSRLDTQYF
j_call: TRBJ2-5; v_call: TRBV5-8; d_call: -; clone_size: once; cdr3_nt: TGTGCCAGCAGCTTCCGTACTGGGGGCTCCGAAGAGACCCAGTACTTC; cdr3_aa: CASSFRTGGSEETQYF
j_call: TRBJ1-1; v_call: TRBV7-2; d_call: -; clone_size: -; cdr3_nt: TGTGCCAGCAGCTTCTCCGGGAGCACTGAAGCTTTCTTT; cdr3_aa: CASSFSGSTEAFF
j_call: TRBJ2-7; v_call: TRBV5-4; d_call: -; clone_size: once; cdr3_nt: TGTGCCAGCAGCCAAGGACAGCCTACGCCCTCCTACGAGCAGTACTTC; cdr3_aa: CASSQGQPTPSYEQYF
j_call: TRBJ1-6; v_call: TRBV5-3; d_call: TRBD1; clone_size: -; cdr3_nt: TGTGCCAGAAGCTTGAGGCAGGGGGCCCATTCACCCCTCCACTTT; cdr3_aa: CARSLRQGAHSPLHF
j_call: TRBJ2-6; v_call: TRBV5-4; d_call: TRBD2; clone_size: once; cdr3_nt: TGTGCCAGCACCCACGGCGCGGGGGCTGGGGCCAACGTCCTGACTTTC; cdr3_aa: CASTHGAGAGANVLTF
j_call: TRBJ2-1; v_call: TRBV27; d_call: TRBD2; clone_size: -; cdr3_nt: TGTGCCAGCAAACTAGCGTTTAACAATGAGCAGTTCTTC; cdr3_aa: CASKLAFNNEQFF
j_call: TRBJ2-3; v_call: TRBV3-1/TRBV3-2; d_call: TRBD2; clone_size: -; cdr3_nt: TGTGCCAGCAGCCAAGATAGAGGGACTAGCGGCACAGATACGCAGTATTTT; cdr3_aa: CASSQDRGTSGTDTQYF
j_call: TRBJ1-2; v_call: TRBV9; d_call: -; clone_size: once; cdr3_nt: TGTGCCAGCAGCGTAGTCTTTCAGGGAAAAGCTAACTATGGCTACACCTTC; cdr3_aa: CASSVVFQGKANYGYTF
j_call: TRBJ2-7; v_call: TRBV6-2/TRBV6-3; d_call: TRBD1; clone_size: -; cdr3_nt: TGTGCCAGCAGCTGGCGCCAGGACAGGGTATCGGACGAGCAGTACTTC; cdr3_aa: CASSWRQDRVSDEQYF
j_call: TRBJ2-7; v_call: TRBV9; d_call: TRBD1; clone_size: -; cdr3_nt: TGTGCCAGCAGCAGACAGGGGACGTATTCCTACGAGCAGTACTTC; cdr3_aa: CASSRQGTYSYEQYF
j_call: TRBJ2-3; v_call: TRBV4-1; d_call: TRBD2; clone_size: once; cdr3_nt: TGCGCCAGCAGCCCGACTAGCGGGGACACAGATACGCAGTATTTT; cdr3_aa: CASSPTSGDTDTQYF
j_call: TRBJ1-4; v_call: TRBV4-1; d_call: -; clone_size: -; cdr3_nt: TGCGCCAGCAGCCAAGATTGGCCTAATGAAAAACTGTTTTTT; cdr3_aa: CASSQDWPNEKLFF
j_call: TRBJ1-1; v_call: TRBV6-5; d_call: -; clone_size: -; cdr3_nt: TGTGCCAGCAGTCTAACGGGGGAGTCGGGAGCTTTCTTT; cdr3_aa: CASSLTGESGAFF
j_call: TRBJ2-7; v_call: TRBV18; d_call: -; clone_size: -; cdr3_nt: TGTGCCAGCTCACCTCCGTCAAAGGACAACTACGAGCAGTACTTC; cdr3_aa: CASSPPSKDNYEQYF
j_call: TRBJ1-5; v_call: TRBV19; d_call: -; clone_size: -; cdr3_nt: TGTGCCAGTACCCTGGGGGGGGGCTTCAGTCAGCCCCAGCATTTT; cdr3_aa: CASTLGGGFSQPQHF
j_call: TRBJ2-7; v_call: TRBV11-3; d_call: -; clone_size: -; cdr3_nt: TGTGCCAGCAGCCAAGGGGGGGACGAGCAGTACTTC; cdr3_aa: CASSQGGDEQYF
j_call: TRBJ2-2; v_call: TRBV11-2; d_call: -; clone_size: -; cdr3_nt: TGTGCCAGCAGCTTGACGGTCGGGTATGGGGAGCTGTTTTTT; cdr3_aa: CASSLTVGYGELFF
j_call: TRBJ1-5; v_call: TRBV19; d_call: -; clone_size: -; cdr3_nt: TGTGCCAGTAGTATAGGTGCGGGTATAGGCAATCAGCCCCAGCATTTT; cdr3_aa: CASSIGAGIGNQPQHF
j_call: TRBJ1-1; v_call: TRBV6-5; d_call: TRBD1; clone_size: -; cdr3_nt: TGTGCCAGCACCCCCGTCGGGACAGGGTCCACTGAAGCTTTCTTT; cdr3_aa: CASTPVGTGSTEAFF
j_call: TRBJ1-6; v_call: TRBV4-2; d_call: TRBD1; clone_size: -; cdr3_nt: TGTGCCAGCAGCCGGGACAGATATAATTCACCCCTCCACTTT; cdr3_aa: CASSRDRYNSPLHF
j_call: TRBJ1-1; v_call: TRBV5-4; d_call: -; clone_size: once; cdr3_nt: TGTGCCAGCAGCTTGGGGCATAACACTGAAGCTTTCTTT; cdr3_aa: CASSLGHNTEAFF
j_call: TRBJ2-1; v_call: TRBV4-3; d_call: -; clone_size: -; cdr3_nt: TGCGCCAGCAGCCAAGAGGTACGAGCCCATCAGTTCTTC; cdr3_aa: CASSQEVRAHQFF
j_call: TRBJ1-5; v_call: TRBV5-4; d_call: -; clone_size: -; cdr3_nt: TGTGCCAGCAGCTTGGGCACCAGTGGTCAGCCCCAGCATTTT; cdr3_aa: CASSLGTSGQPQHF
j_call: TRBJ1-3; v_call: TRBV6-5; d_call: -; clone_size: -; cdr3_nt: TGTGCCAGCAGTTACGACAGCCACTCTGGAAACACCATATATTTT; cdr3_aa: CASSYDSHSGNTIYF
j_call: TRBJ1-1; v_call: TRBV3-1/TRBV3-2; d_call: -; clone_size: -; cdr3_nt: TGTGCCAGCACCCCGGGGTTAGAGGAAACTGAAGCTTTCTTT; cdr3_aa: CASTPGLEETEAFF
j_call: TRBJ1-3; v_call: TRBV7-8; d_call: -; clone_size: -; cdr3_nt: TGTGCCAGCAGCGCCATTACAGGGATCTCTGGAAACACCATATATTTT; cdr3_aa: CASSAITGISGNTIYF
j_call: TRBJ2-3; v_call: TRBV15; d_call: TRBD1; clone_size: few; cdr3_nt: TGTGCCACCAGCAGAAAAACAGGGGGCCGGGGCACAGATACGCAGTATTTT; cdr3_aa: CATSRKTGGRGTDTQYF
j_call: TRBJ2-4; v_call: TRBV5-1; d_call: -; clone_size: few; cdr3_nt: TGCGCCAGCAGCCCATCTAACGGGAACATTCAGTACTTC; cdr3_aa: CASSPSNGNIQYF
j_call: TRBJ2-7; v_call: TRBV24-1; d_call: TRBD1; clone_size: -; cdr3_nt: TGTGCCACCAGTGATCCTTCTACAGGGGGCAGGTACGAGCAGTACTTC; cdr3_aa: CATSDPSTGGRYEQYF